One TCR beta chain is described in this entry. What it recognizes is unknown. The data were produced by immunoSEQ multiplex PCR, yet TCRdb's version contains in-frame clones alone and is incomplete. This table holds about 110,000 clones, about 92% found once. This record belongs to a study of graft-versus-host responses after intestinal transplantation. Study information: In this cohort, recipients had multivisceral, liver-intestinal, or isolated intestinal transplants.

There are 13 residues in the CDR3. CDR1 is LNHDA and CDR2 is SQIVND in the germline V gene (reference sequence). Between the trimmed V and J ends, which lost 6 bases and 6 bases, there was a span of 12 bases. Notes on the study in general: GvH clonotypes were identified within recipient marrow, with a subset emerging first in ileum or blood.

J is TRBJ2-1 and V is TRBV19; D may be TRBD1 or TRBD2 (5 bases each). This TCR was sampled from a human donor who was the organ donor for an intestinal transplant. This sample comprised unstimulated CD8+ T cells sorted from spleen or lymph node cells, obtained before transplant. The CDR3 bases are TGTGCCAGTAGCGCGGGCCAGGGCAATGAGCAGTTCTTC. It translates to CASSAGQGNEQFF.